One and the same sample provided the 32 T cell receptor beta chains below, sequenced in a study of blood T cell repertoires in COVID-19. The repertoire was sequenced with immunoSEQ multiplex PCR; TCRdb's copy has only in-frame clones and lacks some. The sample consists of 160,000 or so clones, 80% to 90% of them appearing once. Sequencing was performed on PBMCs or T cells enriched from blood (not recorded which). The receptors were sampled from a man aged 50 to 59 who had recovered from COVID-19.

The genes are TRBV2 and TRBJ1-1; D unresolved. The V gene lost 8 bases and the J gene lost 7 bases, with 17 bases spanning the gap. This CDR3 region has 13 residues. The V gene's germline CDR1 is SNHLY and CDR2 FYNNEI. Written as DNA, the CDR3 is TGTGCCAGCGGTCGAATTGAAGCGGGTGAAGCTTTCTTT. The encoded protein is CASGRIEAGEAFF.

In its sample, this clone was seen once. This chain links TRBV18 with TRBJ1-1, with a tentative D call TRBD1 (5 bases). V was cut by 3 bases and J by 2 bases, with 19 bases left in between. Germline-derived CDR1 and CDR2 are KGHSH and LQKENI. The CDR3 runs to 17 residues. The CDR3 sequence: CASSPYGQGRRNTEAFF. CDR3 nucleotides: TGTGCCAGCTCACCTTACGGACAAGGACGAAGAAACACTGAAGCTTTCTTT.

This chain joins TRBV4-1 and TRBJ1-2, with no clear D. Germline V gene data show CDR1 as MGHRA and CDR2 as YSYEKL. This CDR3 spans 15 amino acids. V was trimmed by 3 bases and J by 7 bases, leaving 18 bases between them. The CDR3, as DNA: TGCGCCAGCAGCCAGCCGGGAGAAACTCGAGGTGGCTACACCTTC. Residues: CASSQPGETRGGYTF.

The J gene is TRBJ2-5, the V gene TRBV7-2; 12 bases map to TRBD2. The V and J ends lost 4 bases and 4 bases, in that order; junction bases with no gene match: 4. The CDR3 length is 15 residues. In germline, CDR1 is SGHTA, CDR2 FQGNSA. The CDR3 region has the DNA TGTGCCAGCAGCTCTAGCGGGGGGGCGAGAGAGACCCAGTACTTC. Translating it yields CASSSSGGARETQYF.

The V call is TRBV19, the J call TRBJ1-5, with D tentatively TRBD1 (6 bases). From germline, CDR1 is LNHDA and CDR2 SQIVND (reference sequence). The CDR3 spans 19 residues. Trimming took off 0 bases at V and 0 bases at J, with 18 bases between the two ends. This CDR3 is CASSIDPDVGAHSNQPQHF. The CDR3 region has the DNA TGTGCCAGTAGTATAGATCCGGACGTGGGGGCCCATAGCAATCAGCCCCAGCATTTT.

This clone showed up just once. The CDR3, as DNA: TGTGCCAGCAGCTTGGCAGGTGGGGGCTCCGAGCAGTACTTC. Its translation is CASSLAGGGSEQYF. This chain joins TRBV5-6 and TRBJ2-7, with D possibly being TRBD1 (6 bases). V was cut by 0 bases and J by 6 bases, with 13 bases left in between. Germline V CDR1 and CDR2: SGHDT, YYEEEE. This CDR3 has 14 residues.

V is TRBV27 and J is TRBJ1-2; possible D gene TRBD1, 5 bases. The germline CDR1 and CDR2 sequences are MNHEY and SMNVEV (reference sequence). CDR3 length equals 15 residues. V lost 2 bases, J lost 3 bases, and 13 bases lay in between. For the CDR3, the DNA is TGTGCCAGCAGTTTAGACAGTAAATCTTACTATGGCTACACCTTC. Protein: CASSLDSKSYYGYTF.

The rearrangement joins TRBV29-1 to TRBJ2-2; 14 nucleotides align to TRBD2. The CDR3 extends over 15 amino acids. J was trimmed by 7 bases and V by 7 bases; bases with no gene match: 8. CDR1 SQVTM and CDR2 ANQGSEA come from the germline V gene. CDR3 amino acids: CSALTSGGAGGELFF. The CDR3 nucleotides read TGCAGCGCTCTGACTAGCGGGGGGGCCGGCGGGGAGCTGTTTTTT.

V gene TRBV9 combines with J gene TRBJ1-2; 7 bases line up with TRBD1. V lost 3 bases and J lost 2; bases outside the gene matches: 7. The length of the CDR3 is 15 residues. From germline, CDR1 is SGDLS and CDR2 YYNGEE. CDR3 bases: TGTGCCAGCAGCGCCCAACAGGGGATGAACTATGGCTACACCTTC. Encoded protein: CASSAQQGMNYGYTF.

The J gene is TRBJ2-5, the V gene TRBV24-1; perhaps TRBD1 as D (6 bases). Germline V gene sequence: CDR1 KGHDR, CDR2 SFDVKD. The CDR3 is made up of 14 amino acids. CDR3 in DNA: TGTCCCAGTCGGCCGAGGACAGTGGAAGAGACCCAGTACTTC. This translates into CPSRPRTVEETQYF.

This clone was detected many times. This chain uses TRBV3-1 (or the pseudogene TRBV3-2) with TRBJ1-5, with 9 positions matching TRBD1. The CDR3 is 14 amino acids. The junction had 2 bases not matched to a gene; V was cut back by 3 bases and J by 5 bases. Germline V gene sequence: CDR1 LGHDT, CDR2 YNNKEL (reference sequence). CDR3 residues: CASSQGQGHQPQHF. CDR3 DNA sequence: TGTGCCAGCAGCCAGGGACAGGGACATCAGCCCCAGCATTTT.

The chain uses TRBV19 and TRBJ1-5, with 9 bases that match TRBD1. This CDR3 has 16 residues. Trimming removed 4 bases from V and 2 bases from J; junction bases left unmatched: 6. CDR1 and CDR2 from the germline V gene are LNHDA and SQIVND (reference sequence). CDR3 region: CASSRLQGAGNQPQHF. CDR3 DNA: TGTGCCAGTAGTAGATTACAGGGGGCGGGCAATCAGCCCCAGCATTTT.

The table lists this clone with a few counts. The V and J genes are TRBV2 and TRBJ1-5, with D perhaps matching TRBD1 (5 bases). V shed 3 bases and J shed 2 bases, with 20 bases lying between them. Per the germline V gene, CDR1 is SNHLY and CDR2 is FYNNEI. The CDR3 runs 18 residues. The CDR3 is CASSDSTKRGWGNQPQHF. For the CDR3, the DNA is TGTGCCAGCAGTGACTCGACCAAAAGGGGTTGGGGCAATCAGCCCCAGCATTTT.

The V and J genes are TRBV5-1 and TRBJ1-3; D not certain. This CDR3 comprises 16 residues. V lost 0 bases and J lost 0, with 10 bases in between. Germline loops: CDR1 SGHRS, CDR2 YFSETQ. CDR3 nucleotide sequence: TGCGCCAGCAGCTTGGATACAGCCAGCTCTGGAAACACCATATATTTT. As protein: CASSLDTASSGNTIYF.

The J gene is TRBJ2-5, the V gene TRBV30; D remains unclear. Germline values: CDR1 GTSNPN, CDR2 SVGIG (reference sequence). The germline V and J ends were trimmed by 0 bases and 2 bases, with 25 bases remaining between them. This CDR3 spans 19 amino acids. The CDR3: CAWSVFTSAAAWAQETQYF. The CDR3 coding sequence is TGTGCCTGGAGTGTTTTTACGTCCGCCGCTGCGTGGGCTCAAGAGACCCAGTACTTC.

This chain links TRBV5-1 with TRBJ2-2; possibly TRBD1 for D (6 bases). V dropped 4 bases and J dropped 2 bases, with 18 bases sitting between them. The CDR3 length is 17 residues. CDR1 is SGHRS and CDR2 is YFSETQ in the germline V gene. CDR3 sequence: CASSGGSGTINTGELFF. The CDR3 DNA is TGCGCCAGCAGCGGTGGATCCGGGACAATTAACACCGGGGAGCTGTTTTTT.

This sequence joins TRBV28 and TRBJ1-5; D gene unclear. The CDR3 sequence is 12 residues long. Germline V gene data show CDR1 as MDHEN and CDR2 as SYDVKM. The chain's CDR3 is CAAHIGNQPQHF. CDR3 sequence (DNA): TGTGCTGCACACATCGGCAATCAGCCCCAGCATTTT. Supplemented by reference TRBV28 and TRBJ1-5, the full variable domain reads DVKVTQSSRYLVKRTGEKVFLECVQDMDHENMFWYRQDPGLGLRLIYFSYDVKMKEKGDIPEGYSVSREKKERFSLILESASTNQTSMYLCAAHIGNQPQHFGDGTRLSIL.

The chain carries TRBV12-5 and TRBJ1-1; D gene unclear. The CDR3 is 18 residues long. V lost 2 bases, J lost 1 base, and 20 bases lay in between. Germline values: CDR1 LGHNT, CDR2 FRNRAP. This CDR3 is CASGLMYVAGIANTEAFF. CDR3 bases: TGTGCTAGTGGTTTGATGTACGTGGCGGGCATAGCGAACACTGAAGCTTTCTTT.

The genes are TRBV21-1 and TRBJ1-6. TRBV21-1 is classified as a pseudogene. CDR3 size: 13 residues. The CDR3 DNA reads TGTGCCAGCAGCACAGGGGAGGGTTCACCCCTCCACTTT. Encoded protein: CASSTGEGSPLHF.

This chain uses TRBV11-2 with TRBJ2-1, with 7 bases matching TRBD2. J lost 0 bases, V lost 1 base, and 9 bases had no gene match. This CDR3 has 18 amino acids. From germline, CDR1 is SGHAT and CDR2 FQNNGV. The CDR3 coding sequence is TGTGCCAGCAGCTTAGTGTGGGAGCGGGGCAGCTCCTACAATGAGCAGTTCTTC. This gives the protein CASSLVWERGSSYNEQFF.

The chain joins TRBV7-4 to TRBJ1-2; tentative D call: TRBD1 (5 bases). With 5 bases removed from V and 12 bases from J, the gap between germline ends came to 22 bases. This CDR3 spans 14 amino acids. CDR1 is SGHVT and CDR2 is SQSDAQ in the germline V gene. The CDR3: CASSQGAGGAEDTF. For the CDR3, the DNA is TGTGCCAGCAGCCAAGGGGCAGGAGGGGCTGAAGACACCTTC.

The chain joins TRBV18 to TRBJ1-1; TRBD1 aligns across 8 bases. The V gene's germline CDR1 is KGHSH and CDR2 LQKENI. Unmatched junction bases numbered 1, after V lost 2 bases and J lost 2 bases. The length of the CDR3 is 14 residues. The CDR3 spells CASSPSGGNTEAFF. The CDR3 DNA sequence: TGTGCCAGCTCACCATCAGGGGGCAACACTGAAGCTTTCTTT.

This sequence joins TRBV13 and TRBJ2-7; 7 nucleotides align to TRBD1. Trimming cost V 3 bases and J 11 bases; bases outside gene matches: 10. CDR1 is PRHDT, CDR2 FYEKMQ, per germline (reference sequence). This CDR3 spans 13 amino acids. CDR3 DNA: TGTGCCAGCAGCTTCTCGACAGGGTCTAGGGAGTACTTC. Amino acid sequence: CASSFSTGSREYF.

The rearrangement joins TRBV7-8 to TRBJ1-1, with D possibly TRBD1 on 5 matching bases. Germline V lookup: CDR1 SGHVS, CDR2 FQNEAQ. CDR3 length: 13 residues. V was cut by 6 bases and J by 6 bases, with 14 bases left in between. The CDR3 nucleotides are TGTGCCAGCAGAAGGAGGGGTGCCGCTGAAGCTTTCTTT. Amino acids: CASRRRGAAEAFF.

The genes are TRBV18 and TRBJ2-5, with D possibly matching TRBD1 (5 bases). This CDR3 is built from 15 residues. The ends were cut back, 5 bases at V and 2 bases at J, with 15 bases in the middle. Germline CDR1 KGHSH, CDR2 LQKENI. CDR3 protein: CASSSQGLGQETQYF. The CDR3 DNA reads TGTGCCAGCTCATCTCAGGGTCTGGGGCAAGAGACCCAGTACTTC.

The V and J genes are TRBV6-1 and TRBJ1-2; D might be TRBD1 (6 bases). Trimming removed 1 base at V and 4 bases at J, with 13 bases between. The CDR3 runs 15 residues. From germline, CDR1 is MNHNS and CDR2 SASEGT. CDR3 DNA sequence: TGTGCCAGCAGTGAAGGCCCAGGGGCTAGCTATGGCTACACCTTC. Translated, it gives CASSEGPGASYGYTF.

This chain uses TRBV29-1 with TRBJ2-7; 12 nucleotides agree with TRBD1. V was clipped by 7 bases and J by 7 bases; unmatched bases: 8. Germline CDR1 and CDR2: SQVTM and ANQGSEA. There are 13 residues in the CDR3. The CDR3 reads CSAGDRGQGEQYF. For the CDR3, the DNA is TGCAGCGCTGGGGACAGGGGGCAGGGGGAGCAGTACTTC.

This chain joins TRBV3-1 (or the pseudogene TRBV3-2) and TRBJ1-5; D call uncertain. The CDR3 is 15 residues long. The ends were cut back, 0 bases at V and 3 bases at J, with 9 bases in the middle. Looked up from germline, CDR1 is LGHDT and CDR2 is YNNKEL (reference sequence). DNA for the CDR3: TGTGCCAGCAGCCAAGATCACAATAACAATCAGCCCCAGCATTTT. Its translation is CASSQDHNNNQPQHF.

This chain joins TRBV19 and TRBJ1-5; 8 bases agree with TRBD1. CDR3 length equals 16 residues. V shed 3 bases, J shed 4 bases, and the junction held 8 bases outside the gene matches. Germline V CDR1 and CDR2: LNHDA, SQIVND (reference sequence). The CDR3 is CASSMTGQGRNQPQHF. For the CDR3, the DNA is TGTGCCAGTAGTATGACAGGACAGGGTCGGAATCAGCCCCAGCATTTT. The full variable domain, completed using reference TRBV19 and TRBJ1-5, is DGGITQSPKYLFRKEGQNVTLSCEQNLNHDAMYWYRQDPGQGLRLIYYSQIVNDFQKGDIAEGYSVSREKKESFPLTVTSAQKNPTAFYLCASSMTGQGRNQPQHFGDGTRLSIL.

The J gene is TRBJ1-6, the V gene TRBV7-3, with TRBD1 matching 8 bases. CDR3 length: 13 amino acids. V shed 5 bases and J 10 bases; nucleotides not matched to a gene: 4. CDR1 and CDR2 from the germline V gene are SGHTA and FQGTGA. CDR3 residues: CASSQRQGSPLHF. CDR3 bases: TGTGCCAGCAGCCAGCGACAGGGGTCACCCCTCCACTTT.

For the CDR3, the DNA is TGTGCCAGCAGCTTTAGGGGCAGGGAGGGTTCTAACTATGGCTACACCTTC. This encodes CASSFRGREGSNYGYTF. J is TRBJ1-2 and V is TRBV7-9; D may be TRBD1 (5 bases). CDR3 size: 17 residues. V was trimmed by 3 bases and J by 0 bases, leaving 17 bases between them. The germline V gene encodes CDR1 SEHNR and CDR2 FQNEAQ (reference sequence).

The rearrangement joins TRBV3-1 (or the pseudogene TRBV3-2) to TRBJ2-1, with 12 bases identical to TRBD2. CDR1 and CDR2 from the germline V gene are LGHDT and YNNKEL (reference sequence). This CDR3 has 14 amino acids. The V segment lost 8 bases and the J segment 9 bases; nucleotides outside the gene matches: 8. The chain's CDR3 is CASASTSGGLEQFF. The CDR3, as DNA: TGTGCCAGCGCCTCGACTAGCGGGGGTCTTGAGCAGTTCTTC.